This record concerns one TCR beta chain sequence. The antigen this receptor binds is unknown. The sample holds no much larger clone one base away, and base qualities are not on file. The data were obtained in a study of blood T cell repertoires in COVID-19 (TCRdb year 2020). Study-level background: Samples from collaborators originated in the United States, Italy and Spain and spanned both the acute and convalescent phases of COVID-19. The prospective study material was composed of cDNA or gDNA derived from T cells, B-cell-depleted T cells, or PBMCs. Subjects who had been exposed to COVID-19, were actively infected with it, or had recovered from it provided the deeply sampled blood TCRbeta repertoires that made up the dataset. The repertoires were released in a freely available public database intended as a resource for research on the immune response to SARS-CoV-2. Samples came from the ongoing ImmuneRACE study (first 160 participants) plus 1,254 subjects from 6 global collaborators. The sample metadata nearly always contained a de-identified subject ID, COVID-19 status, age in years and sex. Where available, HLA class I and class II types were obtained from metadata supplied by the sample provider rather than from assay-based typing.

One collaborating source in Seattle enrolled patients during active infection and followed them longitudinally through the course of disease. Collaborating institutions collected whole blood in K2EDTA tubes following their own protocols. For TCRbeta analysis, collaborators shipped samples as frozen whole blood, isolated PBMCs, or DNA extracted from either of those sample types. Overall study outcomes, separate from this receptor: Clinical and demographic metadata were provided uncurated, with the amount varying by source and participant.

The junction shows trimming of 0 bases on V and 6 bases on J, plus 17 bases between the germline ends. Inclusive of the bounding cysteine and phenylalanine, the CDR3 is 16 residues long. Only CDR3 DNA is held: 48 bases, read in frame from base 1. CDR1 and CDR2 were assigned from the germline V gene as SGHRS and YFSETQ. The immunoSEQ Assay, a bias-controlled multiplex PCR, was used to amplify TCRbeta CDR3 regions from genomic DNA. The paper's processing steps were these. The number of nucleated cells in each sample was estimated by amplification of reference gene primers within the assay. Sequence reads were collapsed and filtered to measure the absolute abundance of every unique TCRbeta CDR3 rearrangement. For each sample, productive Simpson clonality was calculated by taking the square root of Simpson's diversity index across productive rearrangements. TCRdb provides this immuneACCESS table in a form limited to in-frame rearrangements. Some clones are lacking; in checked studies, under half of them reflect an unresolved V gene, and why the rest are absent is not known. From that table come the V and J calls and clone size; the DNA was used to work out D and trimming. The sample profile shows about 140,000 clones; less than 90% of them were found once. Less than 9% of the sample rests with the top ten.

This clonotype was obtained from a man younger than 40 with COVID-19, enrolled during active disease. The sample comprised peripheral blood. The chain couples TRBV5-1 to TRBJ2-3, with a weak D call of TRBD2 (6 bases match). CDR3 reads: CASSLAVAGNGDTQYF. The base sequence is TGCGCCAGCAGCTTGGCCGTTGCGGGAAACGGGGATACGCAGTATTTT.